A single sample gave rise to the 25 T cell receptor beta chains below, sequenced in a study of shared clonotypes between healthy human individuals. This table comes from immunoSEQ multiplex PCR, and its TCRdb copy is limited to in-frame clones, with some not included. The data show more than 2,000,000 clones, more than 85% seen once. The sample was naive CD4+ T cells from PBMCs. Subset: CD45RA+ positively selected. These receptors were obtained from a man between 18 and 29 years old in good health. Some clones in this sample may be carry-over from other donors' samples.

The V gene is TRBV6-1, the J gene TRBJ2-1; TRBD2 matches at 8 bases. V shed 6 bases, J shed 2 bases, and the junction held 3 bases outside the gene matches. CDR3 length equals 14 residues. Per germline, CDR1 MNHNS and CDR2 SASEGT. The CDR3 DNA reads TGTGCCAGCAGGATAGCGGGGACCTACAATGAGCAGTTCTTC. This translates into CASRIAGTYNEQFF.

The J gene is TRBJ2-2, the V gene TRBV9, with 8 bases lining up with TRBD1. With 1 base clipped from V and 6 bases from J, the junction kept 11 bases outside the gene matches. The CDR3 is 17 residues long. CDR1 SGDLS and CDR2 YYNGEE come from the germline V gene. CDR3 in amino acids: CASSVSPAGTGPGELFF. The CDR3 DNA follows: TGTGCCAGCAGCGTATCCCCCGCCGGGACAGGTCCCGGGGAGCTGTTTTTT.

The chain recombines TRBV28 with TRBJ2-3, with D possibly matching TRBD2 (7 bases). The germline CDR1 and CDR2 sequences are MDHEN and SYDVKM. The V end was cut by 8 bases, the J end by 0 bases, with 15 bases between. This CDR3 comprises 15 residues. CDR3 region: CASLTAGASTDTQYF. As DNA, the CDR3 is TGTGCCAGCCTGACCGCGGGGGCTAGCACAGATACGCAGTATTTT.

Note on this clone: Distinct nucleotide sequences in the sample also encode this CDR3. The CDR3 is CASSRGGSSYEQYF. CDR3 DNA: TGTGCCAGTAGTCGTGGCGGGAGCTCCTACGAGCAGTACTTC. This chain uses TRBV19 with TRBJ2-7; TRBD2 matches 7 bases. The CDR3 contains 14 residues. Per the germline V gene, CDR1 is LNHDA and CDR2 is SQIVND (reference sequence). J gave up 0 bases and V 5 bases, and 4 bases lay outside the gene matches.

This clone was seen a single time. This rearrangement joins TRBV5-1 to TRBJ2-6, with D perhaps matching TRBD1 (6 bases). V was cut by 3 bases and J by 0 bases, with 25 bases left in between. CDR1 is SGHRS, CDR2 YFSETQ, per germline. The CDR3 has 21 residues. CDR3 loop: CASSSNPSSDRFPSGANVLTF. CDR3 sequence (DNA): TGCGCCAGCAGCTCGAATCCCTCTTCCGACAGGTTTCCCTCTGGGGCCAACGTCCTGACTTTC.

This chain joins TRBV29-1 and TRBJ1-5, with a possible D match to TRBD1 (5 bases). The CDR3 has 14 amino acids. Trimming pared 4 bases from V and 9 bases from J, leaving 19 bases between. The germline V gene encodes CDR1 SQVTM and CDR2 ANQGSEA. CDR3 DNA: TGCAGCGTTGCCGACAGTGCCGAAGGTCGGCCCCAGCATTTT. This codes for CSVADSAEGRPQHF.

V and J are TRBV28 and TRBJ1-1, with D perhaps matching TRBD1 (5 bases). Between the trimmed V and J ends, which lost 6 bases and 0 bases, there was a span of 17 bases. Germline V lookup: CDR1 MDHEN, CDR2 SYDVKM. The CDR3 has 16 residues. The CDR3 DNA follows: TGTGCCAGCAGCCCCCCCGAGGGACGGATGAACACTGAAGCTTTCTTT. It codes for CASSPPEGRMNTEAFF. Complete variable domain (other parts from reference TRBV28 and TRBJ1-1): DVKVTQSSRYLVKRTGEKVFLECVQDMDHENMFWYRQDPGLGLRLIYFSYDVKMKEKGDIPEGYSVSREKKERFSLILESASTNQTSMYLCASSPPEGRMNTEAFFGQGTRLTVV.

This chain joins TRBV5-6 and TRBJ2-3, with D possibly matching TRBD2 (5 bases). V shed 0 bases and J shed 10 bases, with 9 bases lying between them. Germline V lookup: CDR1 SGHDT, CDR2 YYEEEE. The CDR3 runs to 12 residues. This CDR3 is CASSLGKRSQYF. In DNA, the CDR3 is TGTGCCAGCAGCTTGGGGAAGCGGTCGCAGTATTTT.

The chain is built from TRBV28 and TRBJ2-7, with a weak D call TRBD2 (6 bases). The CDR3 is 13 amino acids. V lost 2 bases to trimming and J lost 5 bases, with 10 bases between them. Germline V gene data show CDR1 as MDHEN and CDR2 as SYDVKM. The CDR3 spells CASSLAGSNEQYF. As DNA, the CDR3 is TGTGCCAGCAGTTTAGCGGGATCGAACGAGCAGTACTTC.

This chain joins TRBV15 and TRBJ1-1; possibly TRBD1 for D (5 bases). The ends were cut back, 3 bases at V and 8 bases at J, with 16 bases in the middle. The CDR3 spans 14 residues. In germline, CDR1 is LNHNV, CDR2 YYDKDF (reference sequence). CDR3 in DNA: TGTGCCACCAGCAGCCGGGGCGGCGAAACCGAAGCTTTCTTT. It is translated as CATSSRGGETEAFF.

V is TRBV10-3 and J is TRBJ1-1, with TRBD1 as a possible D gene (5 bases). V was trimmed by 3 bases and J by 3 bases, leaving 11 bases between them. The CDR3 runs to 14 residues. In germline, CDR1 is ENHRY, CDR2 SYGVKD. The CDR3 sequence: CAISESRGDTEAFF. In DNA, the CDR3 is TGTGCCATCAGTGAATCAAGAGGGGACACTGAAGCTTTCTTT.

The chain is built from TRBV28 and TRBJ2-5; 10 bases map to TRBD2. The J call may be in error: the DNA end matches TRBJ2-7 better. Germline V CDR1 and CDR2: MDHEN, SYDVKM. There are 14 residues in the CDR3. The CDR3 nucleotides are TGTGCCACCACACTAGCGGGATCTCTCTACGAGCAGTACTTC. It encodes CATTLAGSLYEQYF.

This rearrangement joins TRBV5-1 to TRBJ2-4; D is perhaps TRBD1 (6 bases). Germline V gives CDR1 SGHRS, CDR2 YFSETQ. Trimming removed 0 bases from V and 0 bases from J, with 10 bases in between. The CDR3 totals 16 residues. CDR3 loop: CASSLETGLAKNIQYF. The DNA for the CDR3 is TGCGCCAGCAGCTTGGAAACAGGGCTAGCCAAAAACATTCAGTACTTC.

J is TRBJ2-7 and V is TRBV10-3; D may correspond to TRBD1 or TRBD2 (5 bases each). The CDR3 covers 15 residues. Germline V gives CDR1 ENHRY, CDR2 SYGVKD. V shed 0 bases and J shed 0 bases, with 9 bases lying between them. The chain's CDR3 is CAISESPGSSYEQYF. The DNA for the CDR3 is TGTGCCATCAGTGAGTCTCCAGGGAGCTCCTACGAGCAGTACTTC.

The genes are TRBV5-1 and TRBJ2-7, with 8 bases that match TRBD1. The length of the CDR3 is 14 residues. Germline CDR1 and CDR2: SGHRS and YFSETQ. Trimming cost V 4 bases and J 3 bases; bases outside gene matches: 6. As DNA, the CDR3 is TGCGCCAGCAGCCCGGTGACAGGGGACTACGAGCAGTACTTC. Its translation: CASSPVTGDYEQYF.

The genes are TRBV5-1 and TRBJ2-7; the D gene is possibly TRBD2 (5 bases). Germline lookup yields CDR1 SGHRS and CDR2 YFSETQ. CDR3 length equals 14 residues. V dropped 4 bases and J dropped 4 bases, with 15 bases sitting between them. The CDR3 nucleotides read TGCGCCAGCAGCCGCGAGCCCGGGGTTTACGAGCAGTACTTC. Translated: CASSREPGVYEQYF.

This clone appeared once. The J gene is TRBJ2-7, the V gene TRBV5-1, with 14 bases that match TRBD2. The junction had 3 bases not matched to a gene; V was cut back by 4 bases and J by 0 bases. The CDR3 has 16 amino acids. Germline V gene data show CDR1 as SGHRS and CDR2 as YFSETQ. The CDR3 region is CASSPGTSGSSYEQYF. In nucleotides, the CDR3 is TGCGCCAGCAGCCCCGGGACTAGCGGGAGCTCCTACGAGCAGTACTTC.

The chain joins TRBV28 to TRBJ2-5; maybe TRBD1 (6 bases). Per the germline V gene, CDR1 is MDHEN and CDR2 is SYDVKM. V lost 4 bases and J lost 0, with 12 bases in between. This CDR3 has 15 residues. Here the CDR3 DNA reads TGTGCCAGCAGTTCCGCCGGGACAAACCAAGAGACCCAGTACTTC. It yields the protein CASSSAGTNQETQYF.

This chain uses TRBV19 with TRBJ2-7; TRBD1 might be the D (5 bases). The CDR3 consists of 14 residues. The V gene's germline CDR1 is LNHDA and CDR2 SQIVND (reference sequence). Trimming took 4 bases from V and 2 from J, leaving 12 bases between them. The CDR3 DNA reads TGTGCCAGTAGTAAGCAGGGTGCTACCTACGAGCAGTACTTC. Translating gives CASSKQGATYEQYF.

The chain combines TRBV11-1 with TRBJ2-3; TRBD1 or TRBD2 may be the D gene (6 bases each). The germline gives CDR1 SGHAT, CDR2 FQDESV (reference sequence). This CDR3 contains 16 residues. V was pared by 1 base and J by 4 bases, with 15 bases between. The CDR3 nucleotides read TGTGCCAGCAGCTTAGGGGACTGGAGGGGGGCAGATACGCAGTATTTT. Translated, it gives CASSLGDWRGADTQYF. Full variable domain (missing parts from reference TRBV11-1 and TRBJ2-3): EAEVAQSPRYKITEKSQAVAFWCDPISGHATLYWYRQILGQGPELLVQFQDESVVDDSQLPKDRFSAERLKGVDSTLKIQPAELGDSAMYLCASSLGDWRGADTQYFGPGTRLTVL.

The genes are TRBV6-5 and TRBJ2-7; D might be TRBD1 or TRBD2, each matching 5 bases. Germline values: CDR1 MNHEY, CDR2 SVGAGI. The CDR3 runs 14 residues. The ends were cut back, 4 bases at V and 6 bases at J, with 16 bases in the middle. The CDR3 reads CASSFSGTAGEQYF. CDR3 coding DNA: TGTGCCAGCAGTTTTTCCGGGACGGCGGGCGAGCAGTACTTC.

The V gene is TRBV27, the J gene TRBJ2-2; no definite D call. Germline CDR1 MNHEY, CDR2 SMNVEV (reference sequence). V was trimmed by 5 bases and J by 3 bases, leaving 4 bases between them. This CDR3 spans 12 amino acids. In nucleotides, the CDR3 is TGTGCCAGCAGTCTTCACACCGGGGAGCTGTTTTTT. This encodes CASSLHTGELFF.

This chain connects TRBV14 to TRBJ1-2, with D possibly matching TRBD1 (5 bases). CDR3 size: 14 residues. The V gene lost 4 bases and the J gene lost 8 bases, with 17 bases spanning the gap. CDR1 is SGHDN, CDR2 FVKESK, per germline. This CDR3 is CASSLIGTAGGYTF. Here the CDR3 DNA reads TGTGCCAGCAGCCTAATAGGGACCGCGGGCGGCTACACCTTC.

CDR3 DNA: TGTGCCAGCAGTGAAGTATTGGGCAGACCCCTAGGCGGGGAGCTGTTTTTT. Its protein product is CASSEVLGRPLGGELFF. This rearrangement joins TRBV2 to TRBJ2-2; no firm D call. CDR1 is SNHLY, CDR2 FYNNEI, per germline. The length of the CDR3 is 17 residues. With 1 base removed from V and 7 bases from J, the gap between germline ends came to 19 bases.

V and J are TRBV2 and TRBJ2-3; D gene uncertain. Per the germline V gene, CDR1 is SNHLY and CDR2 is FYNNEI. This CDR3 comprises 14 residues. V lost 4 bases to trimming and J lost 0 bases, with 8 bases between them. CDR3 DNA: TGTGCCAGCAGTGGACAACTTAGCACAGATACGCAGTATTTT. Amino acids: CASSGQLSTDTQYF.